Listed below are T cell receptor beta chains from one sample, sequenced in a study of T-cell reconstitution after alpha-beta-depleted transplantation in children. TCRdb processed the PCR reads anew with MiXCR; each CDR3 protein has one entry. Of under 250,000 distinct CDR3 sequences listed, about 7% are singletons. This specimen was PBMCs, taken before TCRalphabeta/CD19-depleted stem cell transplant. These receptors came from a boy aged 2 to 9 with acute lymphoblastic leukemia, due to receive a stem cell transplant. Each CDR3 is given with its conserved first and last residue. The D gene is left open where the match is weak. For some rows the clone size is stated as once, few or many, or as a class when expanded; others skip it.

size	V	D	J	CDR3	DNA
many	TRBV7-2	-	TRBJ2-5	CASSFQGGQETQYF	TGTGCCAGCAGCTTCCAGGGGGGCCAAGAGACCCAGTACTTC
many	TRBV27	-	TRBJ2-1	CASSFSSYNEQFF	TGTGCCAGCAGTTTTTCCTCCTACAATGAGCAGTTCTTC
-	TRBV7-2	-	TRBJ2-1	CASSLVLGMVGSSSYNEQFF	TGTGCCAGCAGCCTAGTATTAGGTATGGTTGGGTCTAGCTCCTACAATGAGCAGTTCTTC
many	TRBV6-5	TRBD2	TRBJ2-1	CASSYPPGGDDYNEQFF	TGTGCCAGCAGTTACCCGCCTGGGGGGGACGACTACAATGAGCAGTTCTTC
many	TRBV20-1	-	TRBJ1-4	CSTGPANEKLFF	TGCAGTACTGGGCCGGCTAATGAAAAACTGTTTTTT
few	TRBV6-1	TRBD1	TRBJ2-7	CASTPGQGAYEQYF	TGTGCCAGCACCCCAGGACAGGGAGCCTACGAGCAGTACTTC
few	TRBV11-2	-	TRBJ2-1	CASSLVTGANYNEQFF	TGTGCCAGCAGCTTAGTAACGGGGGCGAACTACAATGAGCAGTTCTTC
-	TRBV5-1	-	TRBJ2-7	CASSPRQASLEQYF	TGCGCCAGCAGCCCCCGACAGGCTTCTCTCGAGCAGTACTTC
many	TRBV5-1	-	TRBJ2-7	CASSLGQSSYEQYF	TGCGCCAGCAGCTTGGGACAGTCATCCTACGAGCAGTACTTC
many	TRBV5-1	TRBD2	TRBJ2-7	CASRIGLAGDEQYF	TGCGCCAGCAGAATAGGACTAGCGGGAGACGAGCAGTACTTC
many	TRBV29-1	-	TRBJ1-4	CSVQVFLNEKLFF	TGCAGCGTGCAAGTATTTCTCAATGAAAAACTGTTTTTT
many	TRBV9	-	TRBJ1-2	CASSVEANF	TGTGCCAGCAGCGTAGAGGCAAACTTC
many	TRBV7-2	-	TRBJ2-5	CASSTQGWETQYF	TGTGCCAGCAGCACCCAGGGTTGGGAGACCCAGTACTTC
many	TRBV28	-	TRBJ2-3	CASSIRRGSTDTQYF	TGTGCCAGCAGTATAAGACGGGGGAGCACAGATACGCAGTATTTT
many	TRBV2	-	TRBJ1-5	CASRATASPQHF	TGTGCCAGCAGGGCGACAGCGTCTCCCCAGCATTTT
many	TRBV21-1	-	TRBJ1-5	CASSKAISGWGQPQHF	TGTGCCAGCAGCAAAGCTATCAGCGGTTGGGGGCAGCCCCAGCATTTT
many	TRBV12-3/TRBV12-4	-	TRBJ2-1	CASSLAHNVQFF	TGTGCCAGCAGTTTAGCTCATAACGTGCAGTTCTTC
few	TRBV19	TRBD1	TRBJ2-4	CASSKQGVDIQYF	TGTGCCAGTAGTAAACAGGGGGTGGACATTCAGTACTTC
-	TRBV6-2/TRBV6-3	-	TRBJ2-2	CASGAYRDSGELFF	TGTGCCAGCGGAGCTTACAGGGACTCCGGGGAGCTGTTTTTT
many	TRBV6-1	TRBD2	TRBJ2-3	CASSGTSGGADTQYF	TGTGCCAGCAGTGGGACTAGCGGGGGGGCAGATACGCAGTATTTT
few	TRBV27	-	TRBJ2-1	CASSFPGTQYNEQFF	TGTGCCAGCAGTTTTCCGGGGACTCAATACAATGAGCAGTTCTTC
-	TRBV10-3	TRBD1	TRBJ2-2	CAVSSGTATGELFF	TGTGCCGTTTCCTCCGGGACAGCAACCGGGGAGCTGTTTTTT
many	TRBV29-1	TRBD2	TRBJ2-1	CSVEGGSYNEQFF	TGCAGCGTTGAGGGCGGGAGCTACAATGAGCAGTTCTTC
few	TRBV2	-	TRBJ2-7	CASRPVRDRVGEQYF	TGTGCCAGCAGGCCCGTCCGGGACCGAGTCGGGGAGCAGTACTTC
many	TRBV7-2	-	TRBJ1-1	CASRREREGTEAFF	TGTGCCAGCAGACGAGAGCGGGAAGGAACTGAAGCTTTCTTT
many	TRBV20-1	-	TRBJ1-5	CSAQGGASQPQHF	TGCAGTGCTCAAGGGGGGGCTAGTCAGCCCCAGCATTTT
many	TRBV29-1	-	TRBJ1-5	CSVDSQPQHF	TGCAGCGTTGATAGCCAGCCCCAGCATTTT
few	TRBV5-1	-	TRBJ2-6	CASSLEPGANVLTF	TGCGCCAGCAGCTTGGAGCCCGGGGCCAACGTCCTGACTTTC
few	TRBV7-2	TRBD1	TRBJ2-3	CASSLAWGQETQYF	TGTGCCAGCAGCTTAGCGTGGGGACAGGAAACGCAGTATTTT
many	TRBV7-9	-	TRBJ1-1	CASSPQTGEAFF	TGTGCCAGCAGCCCACAGACAGGCGAAGCTTTCTTT
many	TRBV12-3/TRBV12-4	-	TRBJ2-7	CASSSLTPNRAEQYF	TGTGCCAGCAGTTCCCTGACCCCAAACCGGGCCGAGCAGTACTTC
many	TRBV15	-	TRBJ1-3	CATSRDRGAGNTIYF	TGTGCCACCAGCAGAGATAGGGGAGCTGGAAACACCATATATTTT
-	TRBV7-9	TRBD1	TRBJ1-4	CASSQGDRVVTNEKLFF	TGTGCCAGCAGCCAAGGGGACAGGGTGGTGACTAATGAAAAACTGTTTTTT
-	TRBV5-1	-	TRBJ2-7	CASSLERDADYEQYF	TGCGCCAGCAGTTTAGAACGGGACGCAGACTACGAGCAGTACTTC
many	TRBV7-2	-	TRBJ2-1	CASGKSGEQFF	TGTGCCAGCGGGAAGTCGGGTGAGCAGTTCTTC
many	TRBV7-9	-	TRBJ1-4	CASSGNEKLFF	TGTGCCAGCAGCGGTAATGAAAAACTGTTTTTT
-	TRBV5-1	-	TRBJ2-2	CASSSEENWNTGELFF	TGCGCCAGCAGCTCGGAGGAAAATTGGAACACCGGGGAGCTGTTTTTT
few	TRBV20-1	TRBD2	TRBJ2-5	CSARGLAEGKTQYF	TGCAGTGCTAGGGGACTAGCGGAAGGAAAGACCCAGTACTTC
many	TRBV20-1	-	TRBJ2-1	CSASPEFSYNEQFF	TGCAGTGCTAGTCCTGAATTCTCCTACAATGAGCAGTTCTTC
many	TRBV7-9	-	TRBJ2-2	CASSLVAEATGELFF	TGTGCCAGCAGCTTAGTAGCGGAGGCCACCGGGGAGCTGTTTTTT
-	TRBV18	-	TRBJ2-7	CASSPNRAEQYF	TGTGCCAGCTCACCAAACCGGGCTGAGCAGTACTTC
many	TRBV19	-	TRBJ2-1	CASSMFRELGNEQFF	TGTGCCAGTAGTATGTTTCGGGAGCTGGGCAATGAGCAGTTCTTC
few	TRBV3-1	-	TRBJ2-2	CASSPRYNTGELFF	TGTGCCAGCAGCCCCCGATATAACACCGGGGAGCTGTTTTTT
many	TRBV12-3/TRBV12-4	-	TRBJ2-2	CASARGSTGELFF	TGTGCCAGCGCCCGGGGGAGCACCGGGGAGCTGTTTTTT
-	TRBV29-1	-	TRBJ1-1	CSVGGWTEAFF	TGCAGCGTTGGTGGCTGGACTGAAGCTTTCTTT
many	TRBV9	TRBD1	TRBJ2-6	CASSVALGQGYGANVLTF	TGTGCCAGCAGCGTAGCTCTGGGACAGGGGTATGGGGCCAACGTCCTGACTTTC
many	TRBV3-1	-	TRBJ2-3	CASSQWADTQYF	TGTGCCAGCAGCCAATGGGCAGATACGCAGTATTTT
many	TRBV6-2/TRBV6-3	TRBD2	TRBJ2-3	CASSKPLAVRDGTDTQYF	TGTGCCAGCAGTAAACCTCTAGCGGTGAGAGACGGCACAGATACGCAGTATTTT
-	TRBV4-1	TRBD2	TRBJ2-4	CASSQVPPRGVAKNIQYF	TGCGCCAGCAGCCAAGTCCCCCCCCGGGGGGTGGCCAAAAACATTCAGTACTTC
many	TRBV28	-	TRBJ2-2	CASSLKYAGELFF	TGTGCCAGCAGTCTGAAGTACGCCGGGGAGCTGTTTTTT
many	TRBV20-1	TRBD1	TRBJ1-5	CSARTGGIYSNQPQHF	TGCAGTGCTAGAACAGGGGGAATCTATAGCAATCAGCCCCAGCATTTT
few	TRBV7-9	TRBD1	TRBJ2-7	CASSFNMGQGINEQYF	TGTGCCAGCAGCTTTAATATGGGACAGGGGATCAACGAGCAGTACTTC